Shown below are 24 T cell receptor beta chains from a single sample sequenced in a study of T-cell memory formation after mild COVID-19. TCRdb passed the 5' RACE reads through MiXCR, listing each CDR3 protein once. The sample lists some 440,000 distinct CDR3 sequences, roughly 25% occurring once. The specimen sequenced was PBMCs or a T cell subset sorted from them (not recorded which). The source is an adult woman who had mild COVID-19 (a few samples of this study predate the infection). Cell type and time point are not known.

This clonotype was seen only a few times. The CDR3 reads CASSFADGTEAFF. The CDR3 nucleotides are TGTGCCAGCAGTTTTGCTGATGGCACTGAAGCTTTCTTT. The chain recombines TRBV12-3 or TRBV12-4 with TRBJ1-1; no definite D call. The CDR3 is 13 residues long. The V end lost 3 bases, the J end lost 4 bases, and 9 bases lay between the germline ends.

This clonotype showed up just a few times. The chain combines TRBV20-1 with TRBJ2-1; D remains unclear. V lost 3 bases and J 9 bases, leaving 21 bases between the germline ends. From germline, CDR1 is DFQATT and CDR2 SNEGSKA (reference sequence). The CDR3 has 15 amino acids. The CDR3: CSASGLTLPTSEQFF. The CDR3 DNA follows: TGCAGTGCTAGCGGGCTAACACTCCCTACCAGTGAGCAGTTCTTC.

In its sample, this clonotype was seen a few times. V gene TRBV6-2 or TRBV6-3 combines with J gene TRBJ2-1, with D perhaps TRBD2 (5 bases). Germline V gene data show CDR1 as MNHEY and CDR2 as SVGEGT. V lost 0 bases and J 8 bases, leaving 23 bases between the germline ends. CDR3 length: 18 residues. The CDR3 sequence: CASSYSGRGVSGRDEQFF. As DNA, the CDR3 is TGTGCCAGCAGTTACTCGGGTCGGGGTGTATCGGGTCGAGATGAGCAGTTCTTC.

This clonotype has at least ten counts. The rearrangement joins TRBV5-6 to TRBJ2-7, with 7 positions matching TRBD1. J lost 3 bases, V lost 3 bases, and 6 bases had no gene match. The CDR3 sequence is 14 residues long. Germline lookup yields CDR1 SGHDT and CDR2 YYEEEE. CDR3 sequence (DNA): TGTGCCAGCAGCTCCTATCGACAGGGCTACGAGCAGTACTTC. Encoded protein: CASSSYRQGYEQYF.

The V gene is TRBV7-9, the J gene TRBJ2-1; D possibly corresponds to TRBD2 (5 bases). The V gene lost 5 bases and the J gene lost 4 bases, with 12 bases spanning the gap. The CDR3 extends over 14 amino acids. Per the germline V gene, CDR1 is SEHNR and CDR2 is FQNEAQ (reference sequence). Here the CDR3 reads CASSPVARYNEQFF. CDR3 in DNA: TGTGCCAGCAGCCCAGTAGCGCGTTACAATGAGCAGTTCTTC. Full variable domain (missing parts from reference TRBV7-9 and TRBJ2-1): DTGVSQNPRHKITKRGQNVTFRCDPISEHNRLYWYRQTLGQGPEFLTYFQNEAQLEKSRLLSDRFSAERPKGSFSTLEIQRTEQGDSAMYLCASSPVARYNEQFFGPGTRLTVL.

This rearrangement joins TRBV11-2 to TRBJ2-2, with D unclear. Trimming pared 10 bases from V and 4 bases from J, leaving 10 bases between. In germline, CDR1 is SGHAT, CDR2 FQNNGV. This CDR3 is 12 amino acids long. The CDR3 DNA sequence: TGTGCCACCAATCGGGCCACCGGGGAGCTGTTTTTT. Residues: CATNRATGELFF.

In this sample, this clonotype turned up many times. The rearrangement uses TRBV29-1 and TRBJ1-5; D is unresolved. Deletions cut 4 bases from V and 6 bases from J, with 13 bases between. CDR3 length equals 13 residues. Looked up from germline, CDR1 is SQVTM and CDR2 is ANQGSEA. The CDR3 region has the DNA TGCAGCGTTGGGGGAGGTGGAGGTCAGCCCCAGCATTTT. It specifies CSVGGGGGQPQHF. Together with reference TRBV29-1 and TRBJ1-5, the CDR3 gives the full variable domain: SAVISQKPSRDICQRGTSLTIQCQVDSQVTMMFWYRQQPGQSLTLIATANQGSEATYESGFVIDKFPISRPNLTFSTLTVSNMSPEDSSIYLCSVGGGGGQPQHFGDGTRLSIL.

The gene calls are TRBV28 and TRBJ2-7; D possibly matches TRBD1 or TRBD2 (5 bases each). CDR1 is MDHEN, CDR2 SYDVKM, per germline. V lost 7 bases, J lost 0 bases, and 13 bases lay in between. The CDR3 extends over 14 amino acids. CDR3 DNA sequence: TGTGCCAGCACGTGGGGCGGAGGCTCCTACGAGCAGTACGTC. This encodes CASTWGGGSYEQYV.

The chain combines TRBV5-1 with TRBJ1-2; D gene unclear. Trimming removed 3 bases at V and 2 bases at J, with 11 bases between. This CDR3 contains 14 residues. Germline assignment: CDR1 SGHRS and CDR2 YFSETQ. This CDR3 is CASSSVDLNYGYTF. The CDR3, as DNA: TGCGCCAGCAGCTCGGTGGATCTCAACTATGGCTACACCTTC.

This clonotype showed up just a few times. This sequence joins TRBV12-3 or TRBV12-4 and TRBJ1-1; D is unresolved. The CDR3 is made up of 12 amino acids. V shed 4 bases and J shed 2 bases, with 5 bases lying between them. CDR3 residues: CASSWVNTEAFF. CDR3 sequence (DNA): TGTGCCAGCAGTTGGGTCAACACTGAAGCTTTCTTT.

This clonotype was seen a handful of times. V and J are TRBV20-1 and TRBJ2-3; weak D call: TRBD2 (6 bases). Germline CDR1 and CDR2: DFQATT and SNEGSKA (reference sequence). V was pared by 0 bases and J by 2 bases, with 12 bases between. This CDR3 region has 15 residues. The CDR3 DNA reads TGCAGTGCTAGAGATCCTAGCGCGTACACAGATACGCAGTATTTT. This encodes CSARDPSAYTDTQYF.

The chain couples TRBV6-1 to TRBJ1-2; no firm D call. V lost 2 bases and J 8 bases, leaving 18 bases between the germline ends. Germline CDR1 reads MNHNS; CDR2 reads SASEGT. The CDR3 extends over 15 amino acids. The CDR3 coding sequence is TGTGCCAGCAGTGAATCCGGGCGTAACCTCAGAGGCTACACCTTC. This gives the protein CASSESGRNLRGYTF.

This clonotype has only a few counts. The chain uses TRBV12-3 or TRBV12-4 and TRBJ2-3; D gene ambiguous. The length of the CDR3 is 13 residues. The ends were cut back, 8 bases at V and 2 bases at J, with 11 bases in the middle. Here the CDR3 reads CASRPGLTDTQYF. The CDR3 DNA reads TGTGCCAGCCGACCGGGCCTCACAGATACGCAGTATTTT.

In its sample, this clonotype was seen a few times. This chain connects TRBV7-8 to TRBJ2-5; 10 nucleotides align to TRBD2. The junction had 2 bases not matched to a gene; V was cut back by 2 bases and J by 5 bases. The CDR3 length is 14 residues. CDR1 and CDR2 from the germline V gene are SGHVS and FQNEAQ. The CDR3 nucleotides read TGTGCCAGCAGCTTACTAGCGGGGGTTGAGACCCAGTACTTC. It yields the protein CASSLLAGVETQYF.

In this sample, this clonotype turned up a few times. The gene calls are TRBV7-9 and TRBJ2-5; 7 bases agree with TRBD1. Germline lookup yields CDR1 SEHNR and CDR2 FQNEAQ (reference sequence). CDR3 length: 16 residues. Trimming took 4 bases from V and 1 from J; bases not matched to a gene: 9. CDR3 DNA sequence: TGTGCCAGCAGCTCAGACAGGGCTCCCCGCCAAGAGACCCAGTACTTC. As protein: CASSSDRAPRQETQYF.

This clonotype has only a few counts. The V gene is TRBV5-6, the J gene TRBJ2-3; D not certain. The ends were cut back, 4 bases at V and 4 bases at J, with 16 bases in the middle. Germline V gene sequence: CDR1 SGHDT, CDR2 YYEEEE. CDR3 length: 15 residues. The CDR3 spells CASSLPNLGPDTQYF. DNA for the CDR3: TGTGCCAGCAGCCTCCCAAACCTAGGACCAGATACGCAGTATTTT.

This clonotype occurred a few times. The J gene is TRBJ2-7, the V gene TRBV20-1; 11 nucleotides line up with TRBD2. V lost 5 bases, J lost 3 bases, and 6 bases stayed unmatched. CDR3 length equals 14 residues. Germline V gene sequence: CDR1 DFQATT, CDR2 SNEGSKA (reference sequence). The CDR3 DNA sequence: TGCAGTGCTCGGGCCGGGACTAGCGGCTACGAGCAGTACTTC. Protein: CSARAGTSGYEQYF.

There are a few counts of this clonotype. This chain joins TRBV7-3 and TRBJ1-6; TRBD1 is a possible D gene (5 bases). The V end was cut by 1 base, the J end by 8 bases, with 12 bases between. This CDR3 region has 15 residues. Germline V gene sequence: CDR1 SGHTA, CDR2 FQGTGA. CDR3 loop: CASSLMSGRHSPLHF. The CDR3 region has the DNA TGTGCCAGCAGCTTAATGTCAGGGAGACATTCACCCCTCCACTTT.

The rearrangement uses TRBV25-1 and TRBJ2-1; D perhaps matches TRBD2 (5 bases). The V end lost 6 bases, the J end lost 0 bases, and 15 bases lay between the germline ends. This CDR3 is 16 amino acids long. Germline CDR1 reads MGHDK; CDR2 reads SYGVNS. CDR3 region: CASREMTTHSYNEQFF. The CDR3 DNA is TGTGCCAGCAGGGAAATGACTACTCACTCCTACAATGAGCAGTTCTTC.

The sample holds many counts of this clonotype. This chain links TRBV10-3 with TRBJ2-7; D gene unclear. Looked up from germline, CDR1 is ENHRY and CDR2 is SYGVKD. CDR3 size: 13 residues. The germline V and J ends were trimmed by 8 bases and 2 bases, with 13 bases remaining between them. CDR3 protein: CAILGTGTYEQYF. CDR3 nucleotide sequence: TGTGCCATCTTGGGAACGGGTACCTACGAGCAGTACTTC.

The chain links TRBV7-8 to TRBJ2-3; 11 nucleotides agree with TRBD1. Germline V gene data show CDR1 as SGHVS and CDR2 as FQNEAQ. The CDR3 sequence is 17 residues long. V shed 5 bases and J 3 bases; nucleotides not matched to a gene: 10. The CDR3 is CASSPGRTGGGTDTQYF. As DNA, the CDR3 is TGTGCCAGCAGCCCAGGTCGGACAGGGGGCGGAACAGATACGCAGTATTTT. Filled out from reference TRBV7-8 and TRBJ2-3, the complete variable domain reads GAGVSQSPRYKVAKRGQDVALRCDPISGHVSLFWYQQALGQGPEFLTYFQNEAQLDKSGLPSDRFFAERPEGSVSTLKIQRTQQEDSAVYLCASSPGRTGGGTDTQYFGPGTRLTVL.

V usage is TRBV30 and J usage is TRBJ2-7; 16 positions agree with TRBD2. J lost 1 base, V lost 1 base, and 13 bases had no gene match. The CDR3 runs to 20 residues. Germline CDR1 is GTSNPN and CDR2 is SVGIG (reference sequence). CDR3 coding DNA: TGTGCCTGGAGTGGATTCCGCGGGACTAGCGGGGGGGCGATGTCCTACGAGCAGTACTTC. Amino acid sequence: CAWSGFRGTSGGAMSYEQYF.

This clonotype has more than one count but fewer than ten. The genes are TRBV20-1 and TRBJ2-2; D is possibly TRBD2 (6 bases). The CDR3 runs to 15 residues. Germline-derived CDR1 and CDR2 are DFQATT and SNEGSKA (reference sequence). V was cut by 1 base and J by 6 bases, with 15 bases left in between. CDR3 bases: TGCAGTGCTAGAGGGGAGGCAGGGCCTCCCGGGGAGCTGTTTTTT. This translates into CSARGEAGPPGELFF.

The chain employs TRBV29-1 and TRBJ2-3; D is uncertain. Germline assignment: CDR1 SQVTM and CDR2 ANQGSEA. The CDR3 has 14 residues. V lost 4 bases, J lost 4 bases, and 15 bases lay in between. CDR3 nucleotides: TGCAGCGTTGGGTTCGCGCTGGGTGCAGATACGCAGTATTTT. It translates to CSVGFALGADTQYF.